The source of this T cell receptor beta chain is a study of T-cell memory formation after mild COVID-19. A note on this clonotype: Its specificity is not known.

TCRdb reprocessed the 5' RACE reads with MiXCR, giving one entry per CDR3 protein. The table has some 300,000 distinct CDR3 sequences, around 19% seen once. V lost 5 bases, J lost 4 bases, and 10 bases stayed unmatched. The CDR3 has 16 residues. Germline V gene data show CDR1 as SEHNR and CDR2 as FQNEAQ (reference sequence). General observations from the study: The pre-infection memory compartment contained some responding clones, suggesting cross-reactive memory joined. Among clones peaking at day 37 in the second wave, SARS-CoV-2 specificity remained unconfirmed. For contracting clones, CD4+ ones sat mainly in CM and EM, CD8+ in EMRA. Clones that contracted from day 15 to 85 had balanced CD4/CD8; later expanders were CD4+ biased.

The chain recombines TRBV7-9 with TRBJ2-3; 9 bases agree with TRBD1. The sequencing sample was made of PBMCs or a T cell subset sorted from them (not recorded which). The source is a man younger than 35 who had mild COVID-19 (a few samples of this study predate the infection). Cell type and time point are not known. This CDR3 reads CASSPVLTGGADTQYF. CDR3 in DNA: TGTGCCAGCAGCCCCGTGCTGACAGGGGGAGCAGATACGCAGTATTTT.